This T cell receptor beta chain was found in a study of OX40 agonist ivuxolimab in advanced cancers. This CDR3 has 15 amino acids. V was trimmed by 2 bases and J by 4 bases, leaving 14 bases between them. Germline V gene lookup returns CDR1 LGHNA and CDR2 YNFKEQ. Measured with immunoSEQ multiplex PCR; TCRdb has only the in-frame clones, and not every one. The table includes tens of thousands of clones, approximately 80% detected once. This specimen consisted of CD4+ or CD8+ T cells sorted from blood, obtained in a trial of the OX40 agonist ivuxolimab. The sequence came from an adult with an advanced solid tumor such as melanoma, head and neck, liver or kidney cancer. This rearrangement joins TRBV4-2 to TRBJ1-1; TRBD1 is a possible D gene (6 bases). As DNA, the CDR3 is TGTGCCAGCAGCCAATTCGCGGGGGCCGGCACTGAAGCTTTCTTT. Translation: CASSQFAGAGTEAFF.